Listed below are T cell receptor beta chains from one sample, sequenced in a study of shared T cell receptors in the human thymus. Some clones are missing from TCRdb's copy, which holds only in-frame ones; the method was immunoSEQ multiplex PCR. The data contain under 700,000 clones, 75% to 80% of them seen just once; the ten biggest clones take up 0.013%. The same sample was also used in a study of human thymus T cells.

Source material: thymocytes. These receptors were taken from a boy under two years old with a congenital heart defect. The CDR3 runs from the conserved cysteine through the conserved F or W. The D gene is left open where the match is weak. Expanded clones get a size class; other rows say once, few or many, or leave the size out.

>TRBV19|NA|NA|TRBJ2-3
TGTGCCAGTACTAGCGCCGTCACAGATACGCAGTATTTT
CASTSAVTDTQYF
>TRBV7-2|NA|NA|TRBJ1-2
TGTGCCAGCAGCTTAGGACTGGATAACTATGGCTACACCTTC
CASSLGLDNYGYTF
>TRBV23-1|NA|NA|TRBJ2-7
TGCGCCAGCAGTCAACCTACTACAGGGATCGAGGGAGAGCAGTACTTC
CASSQPTTGIEGEQYF
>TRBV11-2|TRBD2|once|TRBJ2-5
TGTGCCAGCAGCTCCCCGCCGAGTAGCGGGATCGAAGAGACCCAGTACTTC
CASSSPPSSGIEETQYF
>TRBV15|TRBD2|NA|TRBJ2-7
TGTGCCACCAGTCAAAAGCGGGAGGGCCTATCCCGCTCCTACGAGCAGTACTTC
CATSQKREGLSRSYEQYF
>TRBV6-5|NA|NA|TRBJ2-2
TGTGCCAGCAGTTACTCGAGAGGTACCGGGGAGCTGTTTTTT
CASSYSRGTGELFF
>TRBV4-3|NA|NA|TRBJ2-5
TGCGCCAGCAGCCAAGATTGGTTCCAGGGGGGAGTGGAGACCCAGTACTTC
CASSQDWFQGGVETQYF
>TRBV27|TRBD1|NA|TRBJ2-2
TGTGCCAGCAGTCCTCGGACAGGGGTCACCGGGGAGCTGTTTTTT
CASSPRTGVTGELFF
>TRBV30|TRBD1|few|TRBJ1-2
TGTGCCTGGGGGCTGACGGACAGGTTCTTCTATGGCTACACCTTC
CAWGLTDRFFYGYTF
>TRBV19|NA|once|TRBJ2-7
TGTGCCAGTAGAAAGCTAGCGACCTCCTCCTACGAGCAGTACTTC
CASRKLATSSYEQYF
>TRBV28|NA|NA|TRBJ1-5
TGTGCCAGCAGTTCTGTGGAGTTCGGCAATCAGCCCCAGCATTTT
CASSSVEFGNQPQHF
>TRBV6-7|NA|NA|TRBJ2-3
TGTGCCAGCAGTTACTCGTCCCCCAGCGGACCGAGGGCAGATACGCAGTATTTT
CASSYSSPSGPRADTQYF
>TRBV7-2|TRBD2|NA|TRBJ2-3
TGTGCCAGCAGCTTCCTAGCGGGGGGGAGGACAGATACGCAGTATTTT
CASSFLAGGRTDTQYF
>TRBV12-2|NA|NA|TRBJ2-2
TGTGCAAGTCGCTTAGATGAAGGTGCGCGGACAGGGAACACCGGGGAGCTGTTTTTT
CASRLDEGARTGNTGELFF
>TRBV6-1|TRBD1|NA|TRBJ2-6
TGTGCCAGCAGTGAGGCCCGACAGGGATCTGGGGCCAACGTCCTGACTTTC
CASSEARQGSGANVLTF
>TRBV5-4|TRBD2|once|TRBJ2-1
TGTGCCACCGGCCCCAGGGTAGCGGGAGCGGTCTACAATGAGCAGTTCTTC
CATGPRVAGAVYNEQFF
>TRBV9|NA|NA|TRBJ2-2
TGTGCCAGCAGCGTAGAGGGGCAGGTGTGGAACACCGGGGAGCTGTTTTTT
CASSVEGQVWNTGELFF
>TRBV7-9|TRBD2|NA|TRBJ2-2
TGTGCCACCCCCGGACTAGCGGGAGAGGGCGACACCGGGGAGCTGTTTTTT
CATPGLAGEGDTGELFF
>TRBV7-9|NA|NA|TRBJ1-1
TGTGCCAGCAGCTCCCTACAGGACGCCCTGGTGGCTTTCTTT
CASSSLQDALVAFF
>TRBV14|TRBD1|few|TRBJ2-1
TGTGCCAGCAGCCAAAGGGGGGGACAGGGGAGTTTGAATGAGCAGTTCTTC
CASSQRGGQGSLNEQFF
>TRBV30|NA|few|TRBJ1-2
TGTGCCTGGACCTCCGCACAGACCCTCCCGCCTTTCGAGGGCTACACCTTC
CAWTSAQTLPPFEGYTF
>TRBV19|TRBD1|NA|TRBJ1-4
TGTGCCACCATGGGACAGGGGACAACTAATGAAAAACTGTTTTTT
CATMGQGTTNEKLFF
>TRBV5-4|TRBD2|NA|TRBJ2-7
TGTGCCAGCAGCTCTGGGACTAGCGGGAGGCCTGCCTACGAGCAGTACTTC
CASSSGTSGRPAYEQYF
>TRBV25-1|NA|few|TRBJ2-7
TGTGCCAGCAGTGGTCAGGGCTACGAGCAGTACTTC
CASSGQGYEQYF
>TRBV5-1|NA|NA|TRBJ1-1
TGCGCCAGCAGCCTGGAGGGACAGAACACTGAAGCTTTCTTT
CASSLEGQNTEAFF
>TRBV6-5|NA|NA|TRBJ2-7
TGTGCCAGCAGTTCTACCCGGGACACCTACGAGCAGTACTTC
CASSSTRDTYEQYF
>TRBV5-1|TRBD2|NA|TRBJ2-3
TGCGCCAGCAGCTACTGCCTAGCGGGAGGGCGCACAGATACGCAGTATTTT
CASSYCLAGGRTDTQYF
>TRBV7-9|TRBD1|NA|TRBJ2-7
TGTGCCAGCCGACCCGGGACAGGCCCTACCGAGCAGTACTTC
CASRPGTGPTEQYF
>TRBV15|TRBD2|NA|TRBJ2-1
TGTGCCACCAGCAGAGGCCTCCGCGGGAGTATCAACAATGAGCAGTTCTTC
CATSRGLRGSINNEQFF
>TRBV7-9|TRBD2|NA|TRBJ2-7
TGTGCCAGCAGCCCTAGCGGGATTAACGAGCAGTACTTC
CASSPSGINEQYF
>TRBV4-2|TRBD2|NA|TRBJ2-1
TGTGCCAGCAGCCGCCAACTAGCGGGAGGGCCCTGCAATGAGCAGTTCTTC
CASSRQLAGGPCNEQFF
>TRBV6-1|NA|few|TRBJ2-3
TGTGCCATCCAGGGGAGCACAGATACGCAGTATTTT
CAIQGSTDTQYF
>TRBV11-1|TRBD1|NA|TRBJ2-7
TGTGCCAGCACCGGGGGGACAGGGGCGGCCGAGCAGTACTTC
CASTGGTGAAEQYF
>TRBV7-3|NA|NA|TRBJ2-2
TGTGCCAGCAGCTTAGGAGAGACCACCGGGGAGCTGTTTTTT
CASSLGETTGELFF
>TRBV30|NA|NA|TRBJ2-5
TGTGCCTGGATAAGCGGCCAAGAGACCCAGTACTTC
CAWISGQETQYF
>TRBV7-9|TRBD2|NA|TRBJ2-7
TGTGCCAGCAGCCCCACTAGCGTATACGAGCAGTACTTC
CASSPTSVYEQYF
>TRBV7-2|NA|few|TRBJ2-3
TGTGCCAGCAGCTCCAGGGTCAGCACAGATACGCAGTATTTT
CASSSRVSTDTQYF
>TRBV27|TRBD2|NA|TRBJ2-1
TGTGCCAGCAGTCCCCAGACTAGCGGGGAGGGTAATGAGCAGTTCTTC
CASSPQTSGEGNEQFF
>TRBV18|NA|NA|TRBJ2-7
TGTGCCAGCTCCCCTGGAGGGTACGAGCAGTACTTC
CASSPGGYEQYF
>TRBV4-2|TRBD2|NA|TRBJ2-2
TGTGCCAGCAGCCACCTCCTAGCGGGACCCACCGGGGAGCTGTTTTTT
CASSHLLAGPTGELFF
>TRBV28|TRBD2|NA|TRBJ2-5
TGTGCCACCAGACTAGCGGGTAAAGGGGAGACCCAGTACTTC
CATRLAGKGETQYF
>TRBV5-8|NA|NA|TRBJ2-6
TGTGCCAGCAGCTTGGAAGCGGAAGCTGGGGCCAACGTCCTGACTTTC
CASSLEAEAGANVLTF
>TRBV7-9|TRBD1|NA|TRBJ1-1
TGTGCCAGCAGCTTAAGGTCAGGGGGGAGCGAGAACACTGAAGCTTTCTTT
CASSLRSGGSENTEAFF
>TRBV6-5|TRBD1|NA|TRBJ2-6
TGTGCCAGCAGTTACTGGGACAGCTCTGGGGCCAACGTCCTGACTTTC
CASSYWDSSGANVLTF
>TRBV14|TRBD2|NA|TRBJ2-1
TGTGCCAGCAGCCAAGATGTGCCAGCGGGGGCACCTTCCTACAATGAGCAGTTCTTC
CASSQDVPAGAPSYNEQFF
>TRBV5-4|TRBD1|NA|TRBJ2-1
TGTGCCAGCAGCCCGGACAGGGAACTGTCCAATGAGCAGTTCTTC
CASSPDRELSNEQFF
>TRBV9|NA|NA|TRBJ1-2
TGTGCCAGCAGCCCACCTAGACCAAACTATGGCTACACCTTC
CASSPPRPNYGYTF
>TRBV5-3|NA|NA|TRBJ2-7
TGTGCCAGAAGCGCCTTACCGGGAATCTCCTACGAGCAGTACTTC
CARSALPGISYEQYF
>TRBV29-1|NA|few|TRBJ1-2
TGCAGCGTTGCCCAGGGGAGCTATGGCTACACCTTC
CSVAQGSYGYTF
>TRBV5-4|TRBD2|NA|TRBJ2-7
TGTGCCAGCAGCCGTCTAGCGGGAGAGAGCTCCTACGAGCAGTACTTC
CASSRLAGESSYEQYF
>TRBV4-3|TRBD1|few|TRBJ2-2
TGCGCCAGCAGCCAGACGTCCCGGGACAGGGGCCACCACCGGGAGCTGTTTTTT
CASSQTSRDRGHHRELFF
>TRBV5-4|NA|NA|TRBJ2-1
TGTGCCAGCAGCTTGGAGCCCCTAGGGGGGGATGAGCAGTTCTTC
CASSLEPLGGDEQFF
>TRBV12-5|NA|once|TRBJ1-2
TGTGCTAGTGGCATAGACAGGAACCCATATGGCTACACCTTC
CASGIDRNPYGYTF
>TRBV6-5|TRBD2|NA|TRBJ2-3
TGTGCCAGCAGTTACCGGGAGGGAGATACGCAGTATTTT
CASSYREGDTQYF
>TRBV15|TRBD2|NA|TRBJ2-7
TGTGCCACCAGGTTGGGGGGGGTAGACGAGCAGTACTTC
CATRLGGVDEQYF
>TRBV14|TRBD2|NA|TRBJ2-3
TGTGCCAGCAGCCAGGCCATTAGCGGGAGGGCTCCAGATACGCAGTATTTT
CASSQAISGRAPDTQYF
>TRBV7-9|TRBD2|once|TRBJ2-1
TGTGCCAGCCGGCTAGCGGGAGAATCCAATGAGCAGTTCTTC
CASRLAGESNEQFF
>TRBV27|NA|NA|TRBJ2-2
TGTGCCAGCAGTTCCGCCGGCTCCAGGGGCGCCGGAACCGGGGAGCTGTTTTTT
CASSSAGSRGAGTGELFF
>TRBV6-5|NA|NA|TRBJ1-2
TGTGCCAGCGGACCGGGGGACGGCTACACCTTC
CASGPGDGYTF